This TCR beta chain was obtained from a study of human T cells and chemical hapten exposure (dated by TCRdb to about 2021). Study-wide context: For sensitization, 2% DPC in acetone was applied to a 2 cm by 2 cm area of upper inner arm skin. Patient blood was sampled pre-sensitization (week 0) and at 2, 6 and about 24 weeks after DPC sensitization. Nearly 30 alopecia patients provided blood for TCR sequencing at one to four time points (pre-sensitization, 2, 6 and 24 weeks). Patch testing on the upper back used Finn chambers containing 0.01% DPC, with scoring done after 6 days according to International Contact Dermatitis Research Group standards. This study followed changes in the peripheral blood TCR repertoire in vivo during primary and secondary sensitization of alopecia patients to the hapten diphenylcyclopropenone (DPC). Patients additionally received weekly therapeutic DPC doses to the scalp throughout the approximately 25-week study period. Libraries were combined into a pool for sequencing, and differences in TCR yield between samples came mainly from small differences in library volumes within the pool. The patient cohort, mostly female, included alopecia areata with under or over 50% scalp involvement, alopecia totalis and alopecia universalis. Broader findings and caveats from the paper: All patients had alopecia, a presumed autoimmune disease, so their immune response might differ from that of healthy individuals. After repeated subsampling, changes were observed in the strength of the expansion versus patch-test correlation and in the threshold at which the correlation became significant. A positive correlation was found between the number of PT1 expanded TCRs and patch test score, with significance reached at thresholds 8, 16 and 32 but not 4. The number of TCRs above 1 in 1000 frequency did not change with DPC sensitization; there was no evidence of global repertoire structure alterations. Significantly more large CDR3 similarity clusters were formed by expanded TCRs than by pre-sensitization or healthy control sets, consistent with antigen-driven responses.

This clonotype was found many times. There is no known antigen for this receptor. Base qualities were left out, and no much larger clone turns up one base away. V is pruned by 4 bases and J by 3 bases, leaving 11 bases of the junction without a gene match. The germline V gene (reference sequence) gives CDR1 as SGHNT and CDR2 as YYREEE. The CDR3 runs 17 residues from the cysteine to the phenylalanine. The entry retains the CDR3 DNA only, 51 bases that are in frame from base 1. This specimen's time point label, per the study, means: patch test 2, 6 weeks after DPC sensitization. Read against the paper, the sample's treatment or condition label means: therapeutic diphenylcyclopropenone sensitization with weekly scalp DPC. At each patch-test visit, blood was drawn before the patch test was applied. Patients were eligible if aged 18 to 70, diagnosed with alopecia and judged suitable for DPC therapy, and pregnant patients were excluded. Total RNA was extracted from unfractionated whole blood that had been collected in Tempus Blood RNA tubes.

The library relied on RACE. Sequencing was carried out with a NextSeq 500. During library preparation, unique molecular identifiers were attached to individual cDNA molecules so that TCRs could be counted quantitatively and reproducibly. Both TCR alpha and TCR beta chains were sequenced from each blood RNA sample. The paper's data handling went like this. A median of roughly 100,000 TCRs per sample was observed, with a range of about 23,224 to 750,000. The Decombinator software suite was used to annotate the V, J and CDR3 of the TCR reads. For PS versus PT1 abundance plots, all samples were subsampled to the same number of TCRs (28,000). Expanded TCRs were defined as absent before sensitization and observed at least eight times at the 2-week time point. In-frame beta chains were kept once TCRdb had trimmed the public reads at Q25 with fastp and called clones with MiXCR. One record per CDR3 amino acid sequence lists the most common genes and DNA. For this entry, the V and J calls and clone size follow TCRdb and not the study's own pipeline. In this sample the table shows about 81,000 distinct CDR3 sequences, roughly 10% of which occur a single time. The ten largest clones add up to 2.5% of the sample.

This sample comprised whole blood, obtained in connection with sensitization to the hapten diphenylcyclopropenone (DPC). The chain uses TRBV5-4 and TRBJ2-2, and 8 junctional nucleotides match TRBD1. The TCR originated in a woman aged 25 to 39 with alopecia areata. Some clones in this sample may be carry-over from other donors' samples. The CDR3 protein is CASSRTRQGTDTGELFF. Here is the DNA: TGTGCCAGCAGCCGGACGCGACAGGGGACGGACACCGGGGAGCTGTTTTTT.